Below, 11 T cell receptor beta chains from the same sample are listed, as sequenced in a study of blood T cell repertoires in COVID-19. Only in-frame clones appear in the TCRdb table, and some are missing; sequencing was by immunoSEQ multiplex PCR. Among approximately 210,000 clones listed, around four fifths were seen once. The sequenced material came from peripheral blood. The receptor set was obtained from a woman aged 70-85 years with active or convalescent COVID-19.

This chain connects TRBV4-1 to TRBJ1-5, with D tentatively TRBD1 (5 bases). Germline V CDR1 and CDR2: MGHRA, YSYEKL. V was clipped by 0 bases and J by 5 bases, with 14 bases between them. The CDR3 is 16 residues long. CDR3 loop: CASSQDRGEPYQPQHF. CDR3 DNA: TGCGCCAGCAGCCAAGATCGGGGGGAGCCCTATCAGCCCCAGCATTTT.

This clone was observed a few times. The V gene is TRBV4-1, the J gene TRBJ1-5, with D maybe TRBD1 (6 bases). The CDR3 is 14 amino acids. The germline V gene encodes CDR1 MGHRA and CDR2 YSYEKL. V was clipped by 3 bases and J by 5 bases, with 11 bases between them. CDR3 sequence: CASSQATGYQPQHF. DNA of the CDR3: TGCGCCAGCAGCCAGGCGACAGGTTATCAGCCCCAGCATTTT.

V gene TRBV15 combines with J gene TRBJ1-1; D is possibly TRBD1 (5 bases). The CDR3 covers 17 residues. Germline V gene lookup returns CDR1 LNHNV and CDR2 YYDKDF (reference sequence). V was cut by 1 base and J by 4 bases, with 19 bases left in between. This CDR3 is CATSRVIPTARGTEAFF. The DNA of the CDR3 is TGTGCCACCAGCAGAGTCATTCCTACAGCAAGGGGCACTGAAGCTTTCTTT.

The chain couples TRBV29-1 to TRBJ1-1; D uncertain. V lost 0 bases and J lost 0, with 5 bases in between. CDR3 length equals 13 residues. Looked up from germline, CDR1 is SQVTM and CDR2 is ANQGSEA. The CDR3 reads CSVEDQMNTEAFF. Here the CDR3 DNA reads TGCAGCGTTGAAGACCAGATGAACACTGAAGCTTTCTTT.

This clone is a singleton in its sample. The J gene is TRBJ2-7, the V gene TRBV6-5; TRBD2 matches at 13 bases. This CDR3 spans 14 amino acids. CDR1 is MNHEY and CDR2 is SVGAGI in the germline V gene. Losses at the gene ends were 7 bases for V and 5 bases for J; bases not matched to a gene: 5. Here the CDR3 reads CASILGTSGNEQYF. CDR3 sequence (DNA): TGTGCCAGCATCCTCGGGACTAGCGGGAACGAGCAGTACTTC.

V gene TRBV4-3 combines with J gene TRBJ1-2; D is unresolved. Trimming took 1 base from V and 4 from J, leaving 10 bases between them. Looked up from germline, CDR1 is LGHNA and CDR2 is YSLEER. The CDR3 covers 14 residues. For the CDR3, the DNA is TGCGCCAGCAGCCAAGGAGGGATACGCTATGGCTACACCTTC. Translation gives CASSQGGIRYGYTF.

The V and J genes are TRBV19 and TRBJ2-3; D is unresolved. Germline CDR1 is LNHDA and CDR2 is SQIVND (reference sequence). Trimming left V 3 bases short and J 4 bases short, with 8 bases between. The CDR3 has 13 residues. In nucleotides, the CDR3 is TGTGCCAGTAGTATCGGGTCCCCAGATACGCAGTATTTT. It is translated as CASSIGSPDTQYF.

This sequence joins TRBV30 and TRBJ2-4; tentative D call: TRBD2 (5 bases). Deletions cut 1 base from V and 7 bases from J, with 5 bases between. Germline V gene data show CDR1 as GTSNPN and CDR2 as SVGIG (reference sequence). The CDR3 has 11 residues. The CDR3 sequence is CAWSGGNIQYF. The CDR3 coding sequence is TGTGCCTGGAGTGGAGGGAACATTCAGTACTTC.

CDR3 nucleotide sequence: TGTGCCAGCAGTGAATTTCTCATCGGGTTGAGCGCAGATACGCAGTATTTT. Protein product: CASSEFLIGLSADTQYF. The chain employs TRBV2 and TRBJ2-3; the D is unclear. Germline CDR1 SNHLY, CDR2 FYNNEI. V lost 2 bases and J lost 4, with 19 bases in between. The CDR3 has 17 amino acids.

This rearrangement joins TRBV6-5 to TRBJ2-5; TRBD1 agrees at 7 bases. This CDR3 comprises 15 residues. The trim removed 0 bases at V and 7 bases at J, leaving 8 bases unmatched. Germline-derived CDR1 and CDR2 are MNHEY and SVGAGI. Written as DNA, the CDR3 is TGTGCCAGCAGTTACTCGGGGACAGTGGGCCGGACCCAGTACTTC. Its translation: CASSYSGTVGRTQYF.

The chain employs TRBV5-6 and TRBJ1-1, with D maybe TRBD1 (5 bases). The CDR3 length is 17 residues. The V end lost 3 bases, the J end lost 0 bases, and 18 bases lay between the germline ends. The V gene's germline CDR1 is SGHDT and CDR2 YYEEEE. CDR3 sequence: CASSYLGGKGMNTEAFF. The CDR3 DNA reads as TGTGCCAGCAGCTACCTGGGGGGAAAGGGAATGAACACTGAAGCTTTCTTT.